Below, 14 T cell receptor beta chains from the same sample are listed, as sequenced in a study of Graves' ophthalmopathy and Graves' hyperthyroidism. For repertoire sequencing, the TCR beta CDR3 regions were amplified from RNA transcripts. RT-PCR with HTBI primers came first, then second-round multiplex PCR. TCRdb ran MiXCR on the multiplex PCR reads and lists one entry per CDR3 protein. The sample includes 450,000 to 600,000 distinct CDR3 sequences, roughly 40% of them seen just once. What was sequenced was peripheral blood or thyroid tissue (not recorded which). These receptors were obtained from an adult man with Graves' hyperthyroidism.

CDR3 amino acids: CASSLDLGGNGYTF. The DNA of the CDR3 is TGCGCCAGCAGCTTGGACCTGGGCGGGAATGGCTACACCTTC. The gene calls are TRBV5-1 and TRBJ1-2; D unclear. CDR3 length equals 14 residues. The V gene lost 0 bases and the J gene lost 6 bases, with 12 bases spanning the gap. CDR1 and CDR2 (germline): SGHRS, YFSETQ.

J is TRBJ1-3 and V is TRBV12-3 or TRBV12-4; D is undetermined. V lost 5 bases and J 2 bases, leaving 10 bases between the germline ends. The CDR3 consists of 14 residues. In DNA, the CDR3 is TGTGCCAGCAGTAAGCAGGAGACTGGAAACACCATATATTTT. This codes for CASSKQETGNTIYF.

This clonotype was seen repeatedly, ten times or more. The chain carries TRBV19 and TRBJ2-5, with a tentative D call TRBD1 (6 bases). Germline values: CDR1 LNHDA, CDR2 SQIVND (reference sequence). CDR3 length equals 15 residues. Trimming cost V 3 bases and J 5 bases, with 16 bases left between them. CDR3 sequence reads: CASSISQGNGETQYF. CDR3 DNA sequence: TGTGCCAGTAGTATTTCCCAGGGGAACGGGGAGACCCAGTACTTC.

This clonotype came up a few times. The rearrangement joins TRBV29-1 to TRBJ2-3; TRBD1 aligns across 7 bases. The V and J ends lost 7 bases and 3 bases, in that order; junction bases with no gene match: 10. Germline assignment: CDR1 SQVTM and CDR2 ANQGSEA. The CDR3 totals 14 residues. The DNA for the CDR3 is TGCAGCGCTCAGACTTCCAGGGGGACAGATACGCAGTATTTT. Protein product: CSAQTSRGTDTQYF.

This clonotype has a handful of counts. One end of the junction varies from germline; a read error may be responsible. The chain combines TRBV19 with TRBJ2-7; 12 bases map to TRBD2. This CDR3 spans 16 amino acids. Germline V gives CDR1 LNHDA, CDR2 SQIVND (reference sequence). The chain's CDR3 is CASSEIPGLAGYEQCF. The CDR3 DNA is TGTGCCAGTAGCGAAATACCGGGACTAGCGGGCTACGAGCAGTGCTTC. The full variable domain, in which reference TRBV19 and TRBJ2-7 provide the parts outside the CDR3, is DGGITQSPKYLFRKEGQNVTLSCEQNLNHDAMYWYRQDPGQGLRLIYYSQIVNDFQKGDIAEGYSVSREKKESFPLTVTSAQKNPTAFYLCASSEIPGLAGYEQCFGPGTRLTVT.

Notes on this clonotype: A read error may account for a junction end that differs from germline. The V and J genes are TRBV24-1 and TRBJ2-5; 10 bases match TRBD1. CDR1 and CDR2 from the germline V gene are KGHDR and SFDVKD. CDR3 length equals 15 residues. CDR3 sequence reads: CATSGPKGQGETRYF. CDR3 nucleotide sequence: TGTGCCACCAGTGGTCCCAAAGGACAGGGGGAGACCCGGTACTTC.

This clonotype was counted a few times. The chain is built from TRBV5-4 and TRBJ1-3; maybe TRBD1 (6 bases). Germline CDR1 reads SGHNT; CDR2 reads YYREEE (reference sequence). V was cut by 3 bases and J by 0 bases, with 13 bases left in between. This CDR3 contains 16 residues. This CDR3 is CASSYGQFSSGNTIYF. CDR3 nucleotides: TGTGCCAGCAGCTACGGACAGTTCAGCTCTGGAAACACCATATATTTT.

This clonotype has a handful of counts. The gene calls are TRBV27 and TRBJ2-7; no definite D call. Germline V gene data show CDR1 as MNHEY and CDR2 as SMNVEV (reference sequence). V shed 8 bases and J shed 0 bases, with 11 bases lying between them. The CDR3 extends over 13 amino acids. The CDR3 is CASPQTRSYEQYF. CDR3 DNA: TGTGCCAGCCCCCAGACCCGCTCCTACGAGCAGTACTTC.

This clonotype was recorded at least ten times. The chain recombines TRBV7-6 with TRBJ2-5; D may correspond to TRBD1 or TRBD2 (6 bases each). This CDR3 spans 14 amino acids. Trimming stripped 5 bases from V and 3 bases from J, with 13 bases between. Germline loops: CDR1 SGHVS, CDR2 FNYEAQ. The CDR3 bases are TGTGCCAGCAGCCAAGGGGGGATGGAAGAGACCCAGTACTTC. Its translation is CASSQGGMEETQYF.

The chain combines TRBV20-1 with TRBJ1-5; TRBD1 matches 7 bases. This CDR3 is 16 amino acids long. Germline CDR1 and CDR2: DFQATT and SNEGSKA (reference sequence). V was clipped by 2 bases and J by 6 bases; unmatched bases: 13. The CDR3 region has the DNA TGCAGTGCTAGATGGACAGGCGCCAAAAACATTCAGCCCCAGCATTTT. Translating gives CSARWTGAKNIQPQHF.

As regards this clonotype: A much larger clone lies a single base off, so this may be a read error. The chain employs TRBV20-1 and TRBJ1-1; D is perhaps TRBD1 (5 bases). CDR3 length: 15 residues. From germline, CDR1 is DFQATT and CDR2 SNEGSKA (reference sequence). The CDR3 nucleotides read TGCTGTGCTAGTTACAGGTGGGGGAAGAACACTGAAGCTTTCTTT. Residues: CCASYRWGKNTEAFF.

This clonotype was counted ten times or more. The J gene is TRBJ1-5, the V gene TRBV9, with a possible D match to TRBD1 (5 bases). The germline V gene encodes CDR1 SGDLS and CDR2 YYNGEE. CDR3 length: 14 amino acids. V was cut by 0 bases and J by 1 base, with 5 bases left in between. This CDR3 reads CASSVGQSNQPQHF. The CDR3, as DNA: TGTGCCAGCAGCGTAGGACAGAGCAATCAGCCCCAGCATTTT.

V usage is TRBV2 and J usage is TRBJ2-5; D is unclear. Germline V gene data show CDR1 as SNHLY and CDR2 as FYNNEI. The V gene lost 7 bases and the J gene lost 0 bases, with 15 bases spanning the gap. This CDR3 spans 15 amino acids. The CDR3 region is CASITSWTNQETQYF. The DNA for the CDR3 is TGTGCCAGCATAACATCTTGGACCAACCAAGAGACCCAGTACTTC.

In this sample, this clonotype turned up many times. V and J are TRBV19 and TRBJ2-7, with 8 bases identical to TRBD2. Germline CDR1 LNHDA, CDR2 SQIVND (reference sequence). This CDR3 is built from 14 residues. The J segment lost 5 bases and the V segment lost 0 bases, leaving 3 bases of the junction unmatched. In DNA, the CDR3 is TGTGCCAGTAGTATAGAGCGGGGGGCCGACGAGCAGTACTTC. Translated: CASSIERGADEQYF.